A selection of T cell receptor beta chains follows, all from one sample in a study of T cells in Graves' hyperthyroidism and ophthalmopathy. One entry per CDR3 protein, called by TCRdb with MiXCR from the multiplex PCR reads. Among about 290,000 distinct CDR3 sequences listed, approximately 15% were seen once. Sequencing used blood. The receptors derive from a woman aged 60-70 years with Graves' ophthalmopathy. Both conserved end residues are part of each CDR3. A D gene is named only where the DNA matches it firmly. Rows may omit the clone size; those that give it use once, few, many or a size class.

d_call	j_call	v_call	clone_size	cdr3_aa	cdr3_nt
TRBD2	TRBJ2-2	TRBV7-6	many	CASSLGLAGGPPGELFF	TGTGCCAGCAGCCTCGGACTAGCGGGAGGGCCTCCCGGGGAGCTGTTTTTT
.	TRBJ1-5	TRBV30	many	CAWSVRSSYSNQPQHF	TGTGCCTGGAGTGTACGCAGTTCATATAGCAATCAGCCCCAGCATTTT
.	TRBJ1-6	TRBV20-1	many	CSAYREDGSPLHF	TGCAGTGCCTACAGAGAAGATGGCTCACCCCTCCACTTT
.	TRBJ1-5	TRBV20-1	many	CSANRSHQPQHF	TGCAGTGCTAATAGGAGCCATCAGCCCCAGCATTTT
.	TRBJ1-2	TRBV6-1	many	CASSRTNARDGYTF	TGTGCCAGCAGTCGGACAAATGCAAGAGATGGCTACACCTTC
.	TRBJ1-1	TRBV7-9	many	CASSLGSGVATEAFF	TGTGCCAGCAGCTTAGGGTCGGGGGTGGCCACTGAAGCTTTCTTT
.	TRBJ2-4	TRBV29-1	.	CSVLRGGAKNIQYF	TGCAGCGTTCTCAGGGGGGGAGCCAAAAACATTCAGTACTTC
.	TRBJ1-1	TRBV12-3/TRBV12-4	many	CASLSLNTEAFF	TGTGCCAGCCTGAGTTTGAACACTGAAGCTTTCTTT
TRBD1	TRBJ2-7	TRBV11-2	many	CASSSPGQGIGEQYF	TGTGCCAGCAGCTCTCCGGGACAGGGGATTGGGGAGCAGTACTTC
TRBD1	TRBJ1-3	TRBV20-1	few	CSARWDRANTIYF	TGCAGTGCTAGGTGGGACAGGGCAAACACCATATATTTT
.	TRBJ1-5	TRBV20-1	many	CSASLGPLNQPQHF	TGCAGTGCTAGTTTAGGTCCGCTCAACCAGCCCCAGCATTTT
.	TRBJ1-3	TRBV14	.	CASSQSYTIYF	TGTGCCAGCAGCCAATCCTACACCATATATTTT
TRBD2	TRBJ2-7	TRBV10-3	.	CATMGLAGGGGNYEQYF	TGTGCCACCATGGGACTAGCGGGAGGGGGGGGTAACTACGAGCAGTACTTC
TRBD1	TRBJ2-7	TRBV5-1	many	CASSSRGQAFEQYF	TGCGCCAGCAGCTCCCGAGGACAGGCCTTCGAGCAGTACTTC
.	TRBJ2-5	TRBV9	few	CASSAQGLGETQYF	TGTGCCAGCAGCGCCCAGGGTCTCGGGGAGACCCAGTACTTC
TRBD1	TRBJ2-7	TRBV18	many	CASSPVTGGQNEQYF	TGTGCCAGCTCACCAGTGACAGGGGGCCAAAACGAGCAGTACTTC
.	TRBJ2-7	TRBV28	many	CASRLQNSYEQYF	TGTGCCAGCAGATTACAAAACTCCTACGAGCAGTACTTC
TRBD1	TRBJ1-1	TRBV20-1	few	CSASSPGGNTEAFF	TGCAGTGCTAGTTCCCCAGGGGGGAACACTGAAGCTTTCTTT
.	TRBJ1-5	TRBV19	many	CARPTGSNQPQHF	TGTGCCAGACCAACAGGCAGCAATCAGCCCCAGCATTTT
.	TRBJ1-1	TRBV4-1	few	CASSQDSTVNTEAFF	TGCGCCAGCAGCCAAGATTCGACCGTGAACACTGAAGCTTTCTTT
.	TRBJ1-2	TRBV3-1	.	CASSPRSGQSYGYTF	TGTGCCAGCAGCCCCCGGTCGGGTCAGAGCTATGGCTACACCTTC
TRBD2	TRBJ2-2	TRBV27	.	CASSLSQLAGGELFF	TGTGCCAGCAGTTTATCGCAACTAGCGGGAGGGGAGCTGTTTTTT
.	TRBJ2-3	TRBV12-3/TRBV12-4	.	CASSLDVADTQYF	TGTGCCAGCAGTTTAGACGTGGCAGATACGCAGTATTTT
.	TRBJ2-4	TRBV28	many	CASSSAVAKNIQYF	TGTGCCAGCAGTTCAGCTGTAGCCAAAAACATTCAGTACTTC
.	TRBJ2-7	TRBV20-1	.	CSAPGSSSYEQYF	TGCAGTGCCCCTGGGAGCTCCTCCTACGAGCAGTACTTC
TRBD1	TRBJ2-7	TRBV7-9	many	CASSKGQGGKSSEQYF	TGTGCCAGCAGCAAGGGACAGGGGGGCAAGTCCTCCGAGCAGTACTTC
.	TRBJ2-5	TRBV7-8	many	CASTPRRGEETQYF	TGTGCCAGCACCCCCCGACGAGGGGAAGAGACCCAGTACTTC
.	TRBJ2-7	TRBV7-2	.	CASSLSAGTPPSEQYF	TGTGCCAGCAGCTTATCCGCCGGGACACCGCCGAGCGAGCAGTACTTC
.	TRBJ2-4	TRBV9	few	CASSVAPGDIQYF	TGTGCCAGCAGCGTAGCCCCAGGGGACATTCAGTACTTC
TRBD1	TRBJ2-2	TRBV7-3	.	CASRGTDFTGELFF	TGTGCCAGCAGAGGGACAGACTTCACCGGGGAGCTGTTTTTT
.	TRBJ2-7	TRBV5-1	few	CASSQDMHEQYF	TGCGCCAGCAGTCAAGACATGCACGAGCAGTACTTC
.	TRBJ2-5	TRBV2	many	CASSVRSYQETQYF	TGTGCCAGCAGCGTAAGGTCTTACCAAGAGACCCAGTACTTC
TRBD1	TRBJ2-3	TRBV28	.	CASSSLGQGFTDTQYF	TGTGCCAGCAGTTCGTTGGGACAGGGGTTCACAGATACGCAGTATTTT
.	TRBJ1-5	TRBV10-3	many	CAIGPLNQPQHF	TGTGCCATCGGACCGCTCAATCAGCCCCAGCATTTT
.	TRBJ2-2	TRBV12-3/TRBV12-4	many	CASRWSAGTGELFF	TGTGCCAGCAGGTGGTCGGCGGGCACCGGGGAGCTGTTTTTT
.	TRBJ1-2	TRBV7-9	many	CAGQATYGYTF	TGTGCCGGGCAGGCCACCTATGGCTACACCTTC
.	TRBJ2-7	TRBV7-8	many	CASSGLQGLSEQYF	TGTGCCAGCAGCGGGCTACAGGGTTTGTCGGAGCAGTACTTC
.	TRBJ2-6	TRBV11-2	many	CASSLTYIPGANVLTF	TGTGCCAGCAGCTTAACGTATATCCCTGGGGCCAACGTCCTGACTTTC
.	TRBJ2-2	TRBV9	.	CASSESGHPAGELFF	TGTGCCAGCAGCGAATCGGGACACCCGGCCGGGGAGCTGTTTTTT
TRBD2	TRBJ2-7	TRBV7-9	many	CASSPKGAGAYEQYF	TGTGCCAGCAGTCCTAAGGGAGCGGGAGCCTACGAGCAGTACTTC
.	TRBJ1-3	TRBV5-8	few	CASSLDSPGNTIYF	TGTGCCAGCAGCTTGGACAGTCCTGGAAACACCATATATTTT
TRBD1	TRBJ1-4	TRBV2	many	CASISNVQGTKLFF	TGTGCCAGCATTTCAAACGTACAGGGGACGAAACTGTTTTTT
.	TRBJ1-1	TRBV3-1	many	CASSQGDNTEAFF	TGTGCCAGCAGCCAAGGGGATAACACTGAAGCTTTCTTT
TRBD2	TRBJ2-3	TRBV20-1	many	CSARDLTSGTDTQYF	TGCAGTGCTAGAGACTTGACTAGCGGCACAGATACGCAGTATTTT
.	TRBJ2-7	TRBV18	many	CASSSTGTPDYEQYF	TGTGCCAGCTCATCTACCGGGACACCAGACTACGAGCAGTACTTC
.	TRBJ2-6	TRBV2	many	CASIRGIGANVLTF	TGTGCCAGCATCAGGGGTATTGGGGCCAACGTCCTGACTTTC
.	TRBJ1-1	TRBV27	many	CASGVGILNTEAFF	TGTGCCAGCGGGGTCGGGATCTTGAACACTGAAGCTTTCTTT
TRBD1	TRBJ2-7	TRBV6-1	many	CASSLDRGPQYF	TGTGCCAGCAGTCTCGACAGGGGTCCGCAGTACTTC
.	TRBJ1-2	TRBV11-2	.	CASSLGNRDGYTF	TGTGCCAGCAGCTTAGGAAACAGGGACGGCTACACCTTC
TRBD2	TRBJ2-3	TRBV7-6	many	CASSLRGSGIGSRDTQYF	TGTGCCAGCAGCTTGAGGGGAAGCGGGATTGGGTCGAGAGATACGCAGTATTTT
.	TRBJ2-5	TRBV7-9	.	CASSFAETQYF	TGTGCCAGCAGCTTTGCAGAGACCCAGTACTTC
.	TRBJ2-2	TRBV10-3	many	CAISESQATTGELFF	TGTGCCATCAGTGAGAGTCAGGCCACTACCGGGGAGCTGTTTTTT